These T cell receptor beta chains were read from a single sample in a study of T cell responses to AZD1222 COVID-19 vaccine. TCRdb's copy holds only in-frame clones and misses some; the assay was immunoSEQ multiplex PCR. The sample has approximately 94,000 clones, around 90% seen once. Specimen: peripheral blood, collected on day 0 of AZD1222 vaccination. The receptor set was obtained from an adult in good health. The conserved cysteine and the conserved F or W are not part of the CDR3 here.

cdr3_aa,v_call
ATRQPYEGSPLH,TRBV2
ASSYSREGIYGYT,TRBV6-2/TRBV6-3
AWSAVTNTEAF,TRBV30
AIGKDTTDQPQH,TRBV10-3
ASSQVRYEQY,TRBV3-1/TRBV3-2
ASRVTGDFENTIY,TRBV10-2
ASSLEGNGYT,TRBV5-1
SASWPSFNEKLF,TRBV20-1
ASSPKAREFNQPQH,TRBV18
ASTPSGRGFSGANVLT,TRBV27
ASSFLGGPGELF,TRBV5-1
ASSLVLAPAEQF,TRBV7-9
ASSPLTQTTDTQY,TRBV18
ASRRGGLGNTEAF,TRBV28
ASTDRDEKLF,TRBV6-6
ASTRWGTNEKLF,TRBV27
ASSGTPTTYEQY,TRBV18
ASSISGTGVRGELF,TRBV27
ASSIDRALLAGEGGTQY,TRBV21-1
ASRLLAGGNEQF,TRBV27
ASSLNSYQPQH,TRBV27
ASSQGLEKSYT,TRBV3-1/TRBV3-2
ASSIAGEETQY,TRBV19
ASSQDPSMDTQY,TRBV5-1
ASSVRYNEQF,TRBV19
ASGRRIADPYEQY,TRBV28
ASSPWRGNEKLF,TRBV9
ASSPRTGTSVSYEQY,TRBV11-2
ASSHPGQGAAEETQY,TRBV4-1
ASTLGDSGANVLT,TRBV6-5
ASRVSYGYT,TRBV28
ASGYTEAF,TRBV27
ASSLRIGHNEQF,TRBV7-3
ASSLSSYEQY,TRBV3-1/TRBV3-2
ASSFATGGEEKLF,TRBV27
ASREGLAGNYEQY,TRBV5-1
ASSVGGGYNEQF,TRBV9
ASSIAGGSNQPQH,TRBV2
ASSPGGGTRSYEQY,TRBV16
SASSRGGENTEAF,TRBV20-1
ASSDPTGVREKLF,TRBV2
ATSSHSWTTDNEQF,TRBV15
AWSGPTEAF,TRBV30
ASRSGTGGTGELF,TRBV5-1
ASSSNYGSLRVSPLH,TRBV7-8
ASSLLQGADTEAF,TRBV13
SVQLAGGVETQY,TRBV29-1
ASSLGAGGGAQY,TRBV7-3
ASSPATGRNEQF,TRBV27
ASSDQGDYGLDTEAF,TRBV9
ASSPNREDTQY,TRBV9
ASSSRESLYEQY,TRBV13
ASSDRSANTGELF,TRBV6-4
ASSQLYSPRDYGYT,TRBV3-1/TRBV3-2
ASSLGLDSIQETQY,TRBV5-8
ASRERTGGDTQY,TRBV19
ASSLNRLAEYNEQF,TRBV5-4